The next 29 T cell receptor beta chains were all read from a single sample in a study of glioma-infiltrating T cells. Amplification of TCR alpha and beta CDR3 regions from RNA used iRepertoire nested multiplex PCR. TCRdb used MiXCR to reprocess the multiplex PCR reads, holding one entry per CDR3 protein. The sample holds over 130,000 distinct CDR3 sequences; 35% to 50% are singletons and the top ten take around 18%. Sequencing was done on a sample of glioma tissue, nonneoplastic brain tissue, or PBMCs (not recorded which). These receptors came from a human donor with low-grade glioma or glioblastoma, undergoing nonglioma brain surgery, or in good health (not recorded which).

This chain links TRBV20-1 with TRBJ2-1; D not certain. V was cut by 3 bases and J by 6 bases, with 9 bases left in between. There are 12 residues in the CDR3. Germline CDR1 DFQATT, CDR2 SNEGSKA (reference sequence). The CDR3 loop reads CSASPRGNEQFF. CDR3 bases: TGCAGTGCTAGTCCCCGTGGCAATGAGCAGTTCTTC.

V usage is TRBV2 and J usage is TRBJ1-6; tentatively, D is TRBD1 (5 bases). V gave up 3 bases and J gave up 9 bases, with 12 bases separating them. This CDR3 comprises 14 residues. Germline V gene data show CDR1 as SNHLY and CDR2 as FYNNEI. CDR3 amino acids: CASSDWGGSSPLHF. Here the CDR3 DNA reads TGTGCCAGCAGTGACTGGGGCGGGAGTTCACCCCTCCACTTT.

This rearrangement joins TRBV12-3 or TRBV12-4 to TRBJ1-1; the D is unclear. CDR3 length: 14 residues. The V end was cut by 5 bases, the J end by 4 bases, with 14 bases between. As DNA, the CDR3 is TGTGCCAGCAGTGGGGTCTTTCAGTTCACTGAAGCTTTCTTT. This gives the protein CASSGVFQFTEAFF.

The V gene is TRBV2, the J gene TRBJ2-1, with 12 bases fitting TRBD1. In germline, CDR1 is SNHLY, CDR2 FYNNEI. V dropped 7 bases and J dropped 7; count of bases not matched to a gene: 5. This CDR3 has 14 residues. The DNA for the CDR3 is TGTGCCAGCAAGTTGGGACAGGGGGCTAATGAGCAGTTCTTC. Its protein product is CASKLGQGANEQFF.

The chain employs TRBV6-1 and TRBJ2-2; D possibly corresponds to TRBD2 (6 bases). The CDR3 has 13 residues. The germline V gene encodes CDR1 MNHNS and CDR2 SASEGT. V lost 6 bases, J lost 4 bases, and 9 bases lay in between. The CDR3 region has the DNA TGTGCCAGCAGAAGGACTACCACCGGGGAGCTGTTTTTT. Translation: CASRRTTTGELFF.

A few counts support this clonotype. The rearrangement joins TRBV7-9 to TRBJ1-1, with TRBD1 matching over 8 bases. The trim removed 5 bases at V and 1 base at J, leaving 3 bases unmatched. CDR3 size: 14 residues. The germline CDR1 and CDR2 sequences are SEHNR and FQNEAQ (reference sequence). CDR3 amino acids: CASSHGTGNTEAFF. The CDR3 DNA reads TGTGCCAGCAGCCACGGGACAGGGAACACTGAAGCTTTCTTT.

There are a few counts of this clonotype. A read error may account for a junction end that differs from germline. The V and J genes are TRBV6-2 or TRBV6-3 and TRBJ2-5; D gene ambiguous. In germline, CDR1 is MNHEY, CDR2 SVGEGT. This CDR3 spans 14 amino acids. Here the CDR3 DNA reads TGTGCCAGCAGGCGCCGGACCTCCCAAGTGACCCAGTACTTC. It codes for CASRRRTSQVTQYF.

This clonotype has more than one count but fewer than ten. The junction differs from germline at one of its ends, possibly a read error. The chain is built from TRBV3-1 and TRBJ2-1; D is undetermined. The CDR3 covers 15 residues. CDR1 and CDR2 from the germline V gene are LGHDT and YNNKEL (reference sequence). CDR3 bases: TGTGCCAGCAGCCCCGGTCGTAGCTCCTACAATGAGCAGTTCTTT. Translation gives CASSPGRSSYNEQFF.

Of note for this clonotype: Being one base from a much bigger clone, this may be a read error. This sequence joins TRBV6-5 and TRBJ2-5; either TRBD1 or TRBD2 may fit D (5 bases each). This CDR3 is built from 11 residues. Per germline, CDR1 MNHEY and CDR2 SVGAGI. The CDR3 loop is CASRGAETQNF. CDR3 nucleotide sequence: TGTGCCAGCCGAGGGGCTGAGACCCAGAACTTC.

The V call is TRBV6-1, the J call TRBJ1-1; D is ambiguous. Trimming shortened V by 5 bases and J by 8 bases, and 9 bases separated the two germline ends. Germline CDR1 reads MNHNS; CDR2 reads SASEGT. The CDR3 spans 11 residues. CDR3 loop: CASSSASEAFF. The CDR3 DNA reads TGTGCCAGCAGTTCCGCATCAGAAGCTTTCTTT.

The sample holds many counts of this clonotype. V usage is TRBV20-1 and J usage is TRBJ2-4, with D possibly being TRBD2 (5 bases). The CDR3 is 14 residues long. The V gene's germline CDR1 is DFQATT and CDR2 SNEGSKA (reference sequence). Trimming took 0 bases from V and 3 from J, leaving 9 bases between them. In nucleotides, the CDR3 is TGCAGTGCTAGAGATCGGGAAGGCAAAAACATTCAGTACTTC. Residues: CSARDREGKNIQYF.

The chain carries TRBV6-2 or TRBV6-3 and TRBJ1-2; 12 nucleotides match TRBD1. The CDR3 sequence is 15 residues long. J was trimmed by 8 bases and V by 4 bases; bases with no gene match: 8. Germline values: CDR1 MNHEY, CDR2 SVGEGT. DNA for the CDR3: TGTGCCAGCAGTTCCCCGGGACAGGGGGCGCCCGGCTACACCTTC. Protein product: CASSSPGQGAPGYTF.

This clonotype showed up many times. The V gene is TRBV10-3, the J gene TRBJ2-3, with TRBD2 matching 7 bases. This CDR3 spans 14 amino acids. Germline-derived CDR1 and CDR2 are ENHRY and SYGVKD. V trimming: 0 bases; J trimming: 4 bases; junction bases outside the gene matches: 1. Here the CDR3 reads CAISESAGSDTQYF. In nucleotides, the CDR3 is TGTGCCATCAGTGAGTCAGCGGGATCAGATACGCAGTATTTT.

In this sample, this clonotype turned up many times. The chain combines TRBV6-1 with TRBJ2-7, with 7 bases fitting TRBD2. In germline, CDR1 is MNHNS, CDR2 SASEGT. The CDR3 loop spans 16 amino acids. Germline trimming cut 7 bases from V and 3 bases from J; bases unmatched to any gene: 15. CDR3 DNA sequence: TGTGCCAGCACCACTTCGGCGGGAGAGGGAGGCTACGAGCAGTACTTC. Protein product: CASTTSAGEGGYEQYF.

This chain uses TRBV20-1 with TRBJ2-5, with TRBD2 as a possible D gene (6 bases). Germline V gene lookup returns CDR1 DFQATT and CDR2 SNEGSKA (reference sequence). V was cut by 1 base and J by 0 bases, with 15 bases left in between. The CDR3 length is 16 residues. CDR3 bases: TGCAGTGCTAGAGGGGTCCGGCGGGGATACCAAGAGACCCAGTACTTC. Translation gives CSARGVRRGYQETQYF.

This clonotype was detected only a few times. This chain joins TRBV12-3 or TRBV12-4 and TRBJ2-7; 10 bases map to TRBD2. The CDR3 runs 16 residues. The trim removed 1 base at V and 0 bases at J, leaving 3 bases unmatched. The CDR3 DNA is TGTGCCAGCAGTTTAGGGGGACTAGCGTTCTCCTACGAGCAGTACTTC. Encoded protein: CASSLGGLAFSYEQYF.

This clonotype was counted at least ten times. The chain is built from TRBV6-1 and TRBJ1-5, with a weak D call TRBD1 (5 bases). Trimming took off 10 bases at V and 1 base at J, with 17 bases between the two ends. The CDR3 totals 15 residues. Germline V lookup: CDR1 MNHNS, CDR2 SASEGT. Here the CDR3 reads CAILGPGRSNQPQHF. The CDR3 region has the DNA TGTGCCATCCTCGGCCCGGGACGGAGCAATCAGCCCCAGCATTTT.

The chain uses TRBV7-9 and TRBJ1-3; D not resolved. V shed 3 bases and J shed 0 bases, with 12 bases lying between them. This CDR3 is 16 amino acids long. Germline CDR1 reads SEHNR; CDR2 reads FQNEAQ (reference sequence). Here the CDR3 reads CASSLDLWSSGNTIYF. In DNA form, the CDR3 reads TGTGCCAGCAGCTTGGATCTGTGGAGCTCTGGAAACACCATATATTTT.

V usage is TRBV9 and J usage is TRBJ2-3, with a possible D match to TRBD1 (5 bases). The CDR3 spans 13 residues. The V and J ends lost 6 bases and 2 bases respectively, with 10 bases between them. Per the germline V gene, CDR1 is SGDLS and CDR2 is YYNGEE. CDR3 amino acids: CASTRTHTDTQYF. The CDR3 nucleotides are TGTGCCAGCACCCGGACACACACAGATACGCAGTATTTT.

This clonotype was detected a few times. DNA for the CDR3: TGTGCCAGCAGCTTCGAGAAGGACTACACAGATACGCAGTATTTT. Its protein product is CASSFEKDYTDTQYF. The chain combines TRBV5-5 with TRBJ2-3; a weak D match, TRBD2 (6 bases). CDR3 length equals 15 residues. Between the trimmed V and J ends, which lost 2 bases and 2 bases, there was a span of 12 bases. The germline CDR1 and CDR2 sequences are SGHKS and YYEKEE (reference sequence).

This clonotype was found many times. The chain has TRBV6-1 and TRBJ1-1; 7 bases fit TRBD1. This CDR3 is built from 13 residues. Germline values: CDR1 MNHNS, CDR2 SASEGT. V shed 5 bases, J shed 8 bases, and the junction held 8 bases outside the gene matches. CDR3 nucleotide sequence: TGTGCCAGCAGTCACAGACAGGGTGGCGAAGCTTTCTTT. Translating gives CASSHRQGGEAFF.

This clonotype was detected ten times or more. This rearrangement joins TRBV6-6 to TRBJ2-1; 8 bases are a match to TRBD2. With V trimmed by 0 bases and J by 10 bases, 2 bases remained unmatched. This CDR3 spans 13 amino acids. Germline V gene lookup returns CDR1 MNHNY and CDR2 SVGAGI (reference sequence). CDR3 amino acids: CASSYSTSVEQFF. CDR3 DNA sequence: TGTGCCAGCAGTTACTCGACTAGCGTAGAGCAGTTCTTC.

The chain has TRBV27 and TRBJ2-1, with 7 bases lining up with TRBD2. J gave up 3 bases and V 6 bases, and 8 bases lay outside the gene matches. This CDR3 is built from 15 residues. From germline, CDR1 is MNHEY and CDR2 SMNVEV (reference sequence). The CDR3, as DNA: TGTGCCAGCAGCCGGGACTACGGTTACTACAATGAGCAGTTCTTC. Amino acids: CASSRDYGYYNEQFF.

This clonotype was seen more than once but under ten times. This rearrangement joins TRBV10-2 to TRBJ2-3, with 7 bases lining up with TRBD1. Germline CDR1 and CDR2: WSHSY and SAAADI. Germline trimming cut 9 bases from V and 1 base from J; bases unmatched to any gene: 7. The CDR3 covers 14 residues. The CDR3 spells CASKTGLGTDTQYF. CDR3 nucleotide sequence: TGCGCCAGTAAGACAGGGCTCGGCACAGATACGCAGTATTTT.

This clonotype was picked up a small number of times. V is TRBV6-1 and J is TRBJ2-1, with 9 bases matching TRBD1. With 8 bases clipped from V and 3 bases from J, the junction kept 5 bases outside the gene matches. The germline CDR1 and CDR2 sequences are MNHNS and SASEGT. The CDR3 spans 14 residues. In DNA form, the CDR3 reads TGTGCCAGCTCCTACAGGGGGCACTACAATGAGCAGTTCTTC. Translation gives CASSYRGHYNEQFF.

About this clonotype itself: Mismatch with germline at one junction end may stem from a read error. The J gene is TRBJ2-5, the V gene TRBV6-6; either TRBD1 or TRBD2 may supply D (5 bases each). This CDR3 region has 17 residues. Germline V lookup: CDR1 MNHNY, CDR2 SVGAGI (reference sequence). In nucleotides, the CDR3 is TGTGCCGGCAGTTACTCATCCGGGGCTCAACCTCAAGAGACCCAGTACTTC. Its translation: CAGSYSSGAQPQETQYF.

The chain links TRBV7-2 to TRBJ1-1; weak D call: TRBD1 (6 bases). With 6 bases removed from V and 8 bases from J, the gap between germline ends came to 10 bases. The length of the CDR3 is 11 residues. The germline CDR1 and CDR2 sequences are SGHTA and FQGNSA. CDR3 coding DNA: TGTGCCAGCAGTCGCGGACAGGAAGCTTTCTTT. Its translation: CASSRGQEAFF.

The rearrangement uses TRBV6-2 or TRBV6-3 and TRBJ1-2; 9 bases are a match to TRBD1. Germline assignment: CDR1 MNHEY and CDR2 SVGEGT. Trimming cost V 3 bases and J 8 bases; bases outside gene matches: 4. The CDR3 loop spans 13 amino acids. This CDR3 reads CASSYGTGSGYTF. For the CDR3, the DNA is TGTGCCAGCAGTTATGGGACAGGGAGCGGCTACACCTTC.

This clonotype occurred many times. V usage is TRBV15 and J usage is TRBJ1-1; no firm D call. Per the germline V gene, CDR1 is LNHNV and CDR2 is YYDKDF (reference sequence). This CDR3 is 16 amino acids long. Trimming left V 1 base short and J 1 base short, with 13 bases between. This CDR3 reads CATSRGRIRPNTEAFF. CDR3 DNA: TGTGCCACCAGCAGAGGAAGGATACGACCGAACACTGAAGCTTTCTTT.